This T cell receptor beta chain was obtained from a study of metastatic and nonmetastatic thyroid tumors. Study overall: Repertoires of blood and of tissue (tumor or nodule) from malignant and benign thyroid patients were compared.

The CDR3 runs 14 residues. Per germline, CDR1 DFQATT and CDR2 SNEGSKA (reference sequence). Trimming at V came to 3 bases and at J to 4 bases, leaving 6 bases not matched to a gene. TCRdb re-called the PCR reads with MiXCR. The sample yields tens of thousands of clones, 16% seen once. Points from the study as a whole: For both blood and tumor, malignant thyroid tumors reportedly showed significantly higher TCR beta diversity than benign nodules did.

Patients had received no treatment of any kind before thyroid surgery. This clone has a count of ten or more. What it binds is not known. The clonotype was recovered from a female donor with papillary thyroid cancer or a benign thyroid nodule (not recorded which). Some clones in this sample may be carry-over from other donors' samples. Sequencing was performed on blood. The chain has TRBV20-1 and TRBJ2-3; 8 nucleotides line up with TRBD2. CDR3 sequence: CSASGGLAPDTQYF. The DNA of the CDR3 is TGCAGTGCTAGTGGAGGACTAGCCCCAGATACGCAGTATTTT.